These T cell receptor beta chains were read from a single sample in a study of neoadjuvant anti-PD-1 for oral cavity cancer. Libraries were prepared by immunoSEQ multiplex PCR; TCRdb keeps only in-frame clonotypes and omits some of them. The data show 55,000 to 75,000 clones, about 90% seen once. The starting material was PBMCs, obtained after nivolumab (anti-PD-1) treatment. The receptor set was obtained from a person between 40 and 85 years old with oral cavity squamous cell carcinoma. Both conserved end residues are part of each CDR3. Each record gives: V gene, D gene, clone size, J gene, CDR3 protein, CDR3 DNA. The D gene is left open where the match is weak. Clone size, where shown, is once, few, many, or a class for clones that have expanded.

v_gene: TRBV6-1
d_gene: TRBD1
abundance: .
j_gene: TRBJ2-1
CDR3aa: CASSGKIQGADEQFF
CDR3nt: TGTGCCAGCAGTGGGAAAATTCAGGGGGCCGATGAGCAGTTCTTC

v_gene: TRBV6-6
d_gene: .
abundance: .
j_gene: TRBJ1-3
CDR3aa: CASSFRPGDSGNTIYF
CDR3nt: TGTGCCAGCAGTTTCCGTCCAGGGGATTCTGGAAACACCATATATTTT

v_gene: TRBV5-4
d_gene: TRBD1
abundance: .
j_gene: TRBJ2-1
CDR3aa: CASSLNRGRMFF
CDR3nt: TGTGCCAGCAGCTTGAACAGGGGGCGGATGTTCTTC

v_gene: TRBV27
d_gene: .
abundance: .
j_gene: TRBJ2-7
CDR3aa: CASKQVTYEQYF
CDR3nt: TGTGCCAGCAAACAGGTAACCTACGAGCAGTACTTC

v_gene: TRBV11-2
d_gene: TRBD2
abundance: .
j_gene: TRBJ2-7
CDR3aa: CASSPLGAGVAYEQYF
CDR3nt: TGTGCCAGCAGCCCCCTTGGGGCGGGAGTGGCCTACGAGCAGTACTTC

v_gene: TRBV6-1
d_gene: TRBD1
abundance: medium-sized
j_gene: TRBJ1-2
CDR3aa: CASSEETGGAGGYTF
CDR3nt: TGTGCCAGCAGTGAAGAGACAGGGGGCGCGGGTGGCTACACCTTC

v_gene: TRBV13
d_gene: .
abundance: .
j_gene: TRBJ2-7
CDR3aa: CASSLTLLRTGSYEQYF
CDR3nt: TGTGCCAGCAGCTTAACCCTTCTCCGGACGGGAAGCTACGAGCAGTACTTC

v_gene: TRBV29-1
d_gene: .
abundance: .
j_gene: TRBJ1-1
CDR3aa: CSVARFMNTEAFF
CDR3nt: TGCAGCGTTGCGCGCTTCATGAACACTGAAGCTTTCTTT

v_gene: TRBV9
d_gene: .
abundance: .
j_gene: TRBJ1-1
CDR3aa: CASSGDSGDYTEAFF
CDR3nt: TGTGCCAGCAGCGGAGATTCTGGGGATTACACTGAAGCTTTCTTT

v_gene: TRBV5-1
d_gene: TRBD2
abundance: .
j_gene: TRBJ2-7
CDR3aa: CASSGESGRGGYEQYF
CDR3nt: TGCGCCAGCAGCGGGGAAAGCGGCCGGGGGGGCTACGAGCAGTACTTC

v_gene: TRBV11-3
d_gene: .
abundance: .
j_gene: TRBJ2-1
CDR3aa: CASSFNGIGYEQFF
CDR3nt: TGTGCCAGCAGCTTCAACGGGATCGGGTATGAGCAGTTCTTC

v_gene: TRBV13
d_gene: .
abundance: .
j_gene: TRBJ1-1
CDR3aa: CASSTVNTEAFF
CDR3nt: TGTGCCAGCAGCACAGTGAACACTGAAGCTTTCTTT

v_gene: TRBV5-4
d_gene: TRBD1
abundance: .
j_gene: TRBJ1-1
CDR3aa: CASSSGQGLLEAFF
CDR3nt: TGTGCCAGCAGCTCCGGACAGGGCCTCCTTGAAGCTTTCTTT

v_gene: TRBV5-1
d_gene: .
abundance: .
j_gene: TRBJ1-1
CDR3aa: CASSLVSLKMNTEAFF
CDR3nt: TGCGCCAGCAGCTTGGTATCCCTGAAGATGAACACTGAAGCTTTCTTT

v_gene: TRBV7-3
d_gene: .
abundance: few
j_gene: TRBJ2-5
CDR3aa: CASSPSSWGETQYF
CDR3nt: TGTGCCAGCAGCCCGTCGTCCTGGGGGGAGACCCAGTACTTC

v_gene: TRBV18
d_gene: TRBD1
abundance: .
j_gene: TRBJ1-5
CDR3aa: CASSPWKPTGGFRRPQHF
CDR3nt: TGTGCCAGCTCACCATGGAAACCCACAGGGGGATTTCGAAGGCCCCAGCATTTT

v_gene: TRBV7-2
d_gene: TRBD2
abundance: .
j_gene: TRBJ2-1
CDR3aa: CASSFSGGLGSEQFF
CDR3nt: TGTGCCAGCAGCTTTAGCGGGGGGCTTGGGAGTGAGCAGTTCTTC

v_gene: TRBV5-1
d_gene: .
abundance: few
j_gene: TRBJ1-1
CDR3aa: CASSLVGAMNTEAFF
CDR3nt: TGCGCCAGCAGCTTGGTGGGGGCTATGAACACTGAAGCTTTCTTT

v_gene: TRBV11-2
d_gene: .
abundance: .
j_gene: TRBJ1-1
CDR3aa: CASSEQGVAFF
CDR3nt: TGTGCCAGCAGCGAACAGGGTGTCGCTTTCTTT

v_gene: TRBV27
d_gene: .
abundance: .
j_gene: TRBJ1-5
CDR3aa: CASSLPSGGRKDQPQHF
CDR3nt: TGTGCCAGCAGTTTACCTTCGGGGGGCAGGAAGGACCAGCCCCAGCATTTT

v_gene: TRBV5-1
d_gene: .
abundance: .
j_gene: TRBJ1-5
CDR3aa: CASSLEGVENQPQHF
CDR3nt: TGCGCCAGCAGCTTGGAAGGGGTCGAAAATCAGCCCCAGCATTTT

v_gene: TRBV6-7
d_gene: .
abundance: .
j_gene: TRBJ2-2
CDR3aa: CASSDSGSANTGELFF
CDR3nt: TGTGCCAGCAGCGATTCGGGATCCGCGAACACCGGGGAGCTGTTTTTT

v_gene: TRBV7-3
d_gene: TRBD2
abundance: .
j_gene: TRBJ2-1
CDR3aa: CASSPRGGSSYNEQFF
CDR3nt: TGTGCCAGCAGCCCGAGGGGCGGGAGCTCCTACAATGAGCAGTTCTTC

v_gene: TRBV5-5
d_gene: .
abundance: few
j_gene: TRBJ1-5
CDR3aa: CASHTTPTDYQPQHF
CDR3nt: TGTGCCAGTCATACCACCCCCACAGATTATCAGCCCCAGCATTTT

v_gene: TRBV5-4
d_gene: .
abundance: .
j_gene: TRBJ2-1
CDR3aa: CASSLRQWAGTARDEQFF
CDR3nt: TGTGCCAGCAGCTTGAGGCAATGGGCAGGGACCGCTAGGGATGAGCAGTTCTTC

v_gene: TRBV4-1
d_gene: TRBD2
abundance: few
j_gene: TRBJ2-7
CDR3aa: CASSQTLLAGGYEQYF
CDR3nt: TGCGCCAGCAGCCAAACCCTTTTAGCGGGAGGCTACGAGCAGTACTTC

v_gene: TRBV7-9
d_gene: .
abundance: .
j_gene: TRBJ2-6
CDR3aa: CASSPRGRGSGANVLTF
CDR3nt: TGTGCCAGCAGCCCCCGGGGAAGGGGCTCTGGGGCCAACGTCCTGACTTTC

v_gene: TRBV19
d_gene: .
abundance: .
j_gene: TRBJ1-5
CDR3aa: CASSLGQPGQPQHF
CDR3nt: TGTGCCAGTAGTTTAGGGCAGCCCGGGCAGCCCCAGCATTTT

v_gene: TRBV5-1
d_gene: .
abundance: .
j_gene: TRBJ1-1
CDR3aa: CASSLVGGGTEAFF
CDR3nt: TGCGCCAGCAGCTTGGTCGGTGGTGGAACTGAAGCTTTCTTT

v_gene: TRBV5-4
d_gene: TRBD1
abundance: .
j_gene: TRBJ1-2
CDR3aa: CASSRMTGAYGYTF
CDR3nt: TGTGCCAGCAGCCGGATGACAGGGGCCTATGGCTACACCTTC

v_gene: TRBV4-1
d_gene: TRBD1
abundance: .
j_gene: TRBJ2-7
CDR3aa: CASSQPGQGYEQYF
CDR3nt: TGCGCCAGCAGCCAGCCGGGACAGGGCTACGAGCAGTACTTC

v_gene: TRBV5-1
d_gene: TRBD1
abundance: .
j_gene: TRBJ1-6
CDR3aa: CASSLRDRDSPLHF
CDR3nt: TGCGCCAGCAGCCTTCGGGACAGGGATTCACCCCTCCACTTT

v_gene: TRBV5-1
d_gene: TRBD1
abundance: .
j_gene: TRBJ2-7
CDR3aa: CASSPSGQAYEQYF
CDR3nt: TGCGCCAGCAGCCCCTCGGGACAGGCCTACGAGCAGTACTTC

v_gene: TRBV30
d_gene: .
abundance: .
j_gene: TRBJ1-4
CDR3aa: CAWSTVDEKLFF
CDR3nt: TGTGCCTGGAGCACCGTGGACGAAAAACTGTTTTTT

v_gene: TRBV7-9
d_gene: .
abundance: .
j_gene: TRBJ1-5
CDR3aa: CASSPGQTRGGPQHF
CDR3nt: TGTGCCAGCAGCCCCGGACAGACCCGTGGGGGGCCCCAGCATTTT

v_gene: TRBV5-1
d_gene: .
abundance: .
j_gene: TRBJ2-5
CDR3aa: CASSPLRTYPAETQYF
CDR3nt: TGCGCCAGCAGCCCCCTCAGGACATACCCCGCGGAGACCCAGTACTTC

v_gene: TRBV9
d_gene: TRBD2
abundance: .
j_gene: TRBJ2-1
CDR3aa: CASSKGLAEAYNEQFF
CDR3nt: TGTGCCAGCAGCAAGGGACTAGCGGAAGCCTACAATGAGCAGTTCTTC

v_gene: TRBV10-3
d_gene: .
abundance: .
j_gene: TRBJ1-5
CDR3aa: CATQPLPGQPQHF
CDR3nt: TGTGCCACGCAACCCCTCCCTGGGCAGCCCCAGCATTTT

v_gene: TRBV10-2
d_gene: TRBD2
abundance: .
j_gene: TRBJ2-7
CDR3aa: CASKTSGTYEQYF
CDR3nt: TGCGCCAGCAAGACTAGCGGGACCTACGAGCAGTACTTC

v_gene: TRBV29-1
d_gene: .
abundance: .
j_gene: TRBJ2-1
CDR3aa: CSVRTTLEQFF
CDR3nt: TGCAGCGTCCGGACCACCTTGGAGCAGTTCTTC

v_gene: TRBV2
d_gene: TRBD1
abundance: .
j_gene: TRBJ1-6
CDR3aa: CASSVDRVNSPLHF
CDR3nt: TGTGCCAGCAGTGTTGACAGGGTTAATTCACCCCTCCACTTT

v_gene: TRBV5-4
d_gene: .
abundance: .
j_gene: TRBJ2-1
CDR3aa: CASSSTGTVDNEQFF
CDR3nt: TGTGCCAGCAGCTCAACCGGGACCGTCGACAATGAGCAGTTCTTC

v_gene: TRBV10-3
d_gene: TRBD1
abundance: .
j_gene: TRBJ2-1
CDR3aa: CAISTYDRGWNEQFF
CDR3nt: TGTGCCATCAGCACCTATGACAGGGGGTGGAATGAGCAGTTCTTC

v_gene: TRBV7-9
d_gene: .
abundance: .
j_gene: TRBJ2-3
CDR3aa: CASSFSSDTQYF
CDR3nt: TGTGCCAGCAGCTTTAGTTCAGATACGCAGTATTTT

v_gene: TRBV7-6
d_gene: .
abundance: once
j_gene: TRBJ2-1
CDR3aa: CASSLFQGYNEQFF
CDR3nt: TGTGCCAGCAGCTTATTCCAGGGCTACAATGAGCAGTTCTTC

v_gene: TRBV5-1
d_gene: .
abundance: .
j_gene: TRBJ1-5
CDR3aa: CASSLQGRSNQPQHF
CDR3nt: TGCGCCAGCAGCTTACAGGGACGCAGCAATCAGCCCCAGCATTTT

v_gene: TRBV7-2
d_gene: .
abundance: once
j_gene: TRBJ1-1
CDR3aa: CASTPFGSGMNTEAFF
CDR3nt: TGTGCCAGCACCCCATTCGGTTCAGGGATGAACACTGAAGCTTTCTTT

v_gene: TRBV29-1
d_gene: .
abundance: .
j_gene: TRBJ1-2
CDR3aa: CSGASGTNYGYTF
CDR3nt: TGCAGCGGCGCCTCCGGGACGAATTATGGCTACACCTTC

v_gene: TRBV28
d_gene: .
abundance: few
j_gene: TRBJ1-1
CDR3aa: CASSDLQDPYTEAFF
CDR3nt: TGTGCCAGCAGCGATCTCCAGGACCCCTACACTGAAGCTTTCTTT

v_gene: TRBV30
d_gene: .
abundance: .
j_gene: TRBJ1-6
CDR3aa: CAWSDGGSYNSPLHF
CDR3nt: TGTGCCTGGAGTGACGGGGGTTCCTATAATTCACCCCTCCACTTT

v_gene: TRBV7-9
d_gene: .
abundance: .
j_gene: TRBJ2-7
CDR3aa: CASSPGGGGLHEQYF
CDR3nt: TGTGCCAGCAGCCCCGGAGGGGGGGGACTCCACGAGCAGTACTTC